This TCR beta chain was obtained from a study of T cell changes during pregnancy in multiple sclerosis. The repertoire was sequenced with immunoSEQ multiplex PCR; TCRdb's copy has only in-frame clones and lacks some. The repertoire holds some 60,000 clones, under 95% seen once, with 3% to 4% in the top ten. Germline lookup yields CDR1 MNHNS and CDR2 SASEGT. The ends lost 10 bases at V and 7 bases at J; junction bases unmatched: 10. CDR3 length: 13 residues. This clonotype was obtained from a female donor in good health, enrolled as a control in a pregnancy study. The chain is built from TRBV6-1 and TRBJ1-2, with 9 bases matching TRBD1. Sequencing was performed on peripheral blood, taken in the first trimester of pregnancy. The CDR3 reads CATWVSGQGGYTF. The CDR3 DNA follows: TGTGCCACCTGGGTATCGGGACAGGGTGGCTACACCTTC.